A single sample is the source of the 11 T cell receptor beta chains below, sequenced in a study of T cell responses to AZD1222 COVID-19 vaccine. Method: immunoSEQ multiplex PCR; TCRdb's copy keeps in-frame clones and lacks some. Altogether some 75,000 clones are present, about 88% being singletons, with the ten largest covering about 11%. Sequenced material: peripheral blood, taken on day 0 of AZD1222 vaccination. Every receptor here comes from an adult in good health.

The rearrangement links TRBV5-1 to TRBJ2-2, with TRBD2 matching 12 bases. The CDR3 is 19 amino acids. The V gene's germline CDR1 is SGHRS and CDR2 YFSETQ. V dropped 3 bases and J dropped 7; count of bases not matched to a gene: 16. The CDR3 sequence: CASSSNPLAGGTRSGELFF. The DNA for the CDR3 is TGCGCCAGCAGCTCCAACCCCCTAGCGGGGGGGACGAGGAGCGGGGAGCTGTTTTTT.

The CDR3 loop is CASSRQEGSYEQYV. The CDR3 coding sequence is TGTGCCAGCAGCCGACAGGAGGGCTCCTACGAGCAGTACGTC. The chain uses TRBV5-8 and TRBJ2-7, with D perhaps given as TRBD1 or TRBD2 (6 bases each). Trimming removed 4 bases at V and 0 bases at J, with 11 bases between. The CDR3 loop spans 14 amino acids. CDR1 is SGHTS and CDR2 is YDEGEE in the germline V gene.

V and J are TRBV11-2 and TRBJ2-1, with D uncertain. The CDR3 spans 14 residues. V dropped 5 bases and J dropped 5 bases, with 13 bases sitting between them. Germline CDR1 is SGHAT and CDR2 is FQNNGV. This chain's CDR3 is CASSPAWTNNEQFF. In nucleotides, the CDR3 is TGTGCCAGCAGCCCCGCCTGGACCAACAATGAGCAGTTCTTC.

This chain uses TRBV10-1 with TRBJ2-7; D gene uncertain. Germline V gives CDR1 WNHNN, CDR2 SYGVQD (reference sequence). CDR3 size: 13 residues. Trimming removed 4 bases from V and 4 bases from J, with 11 bases in between. The CDR3 here is CASSGDPIYEQYF. In nucleotides, the CDR3 is TGCGCCAGCAGTGGGGATCCAATTTACGAGCAGTACTTC.

The chain joins TRBV19 to TRBJ2-2; possibly TRBD1 for D (5 bases). CDR1 and CDR2 (germline): LNHDA, SQIVND (reference sequence). The CDR3 runs 15 residues. Deletions cut 6 bases from V and 5 bases from J, with 16 bases between. CDR3 sequence (DNA): TGTGCCAGTAGCCCTACACGGGCAGGGACCGGGGAGCTGTTTTTT. This gives the protein CASSPTRAGTGELFF.

V usage is TRBV9 and J usage is TRBJ1-2; D unclear. Germline lookup yields CDR1 SGDLS and CDR2 YYNGEE. The CDR3 is made up of 11 amino acids. Deletions cut 3 bases from V and 9 bases from J, with 9 bases between. The CDR3 spells CASSAFSSYTF. The CDR3 DNA sequence: TGTGCCAGCAGCGCCTTTTCGAGCTACACCTTC. Together with reference TRBV9 and TRBJ1-2, the CDR3 gives the full variable domain: DSGVTQTPKHLITATGQRVTLRCSPRSGDLSVYWYQQSLDQGLQFLIQYYNGEERAKGNILERFSAQQFPDLHSELNLSSLELGDSALYFCASSAFSSYTFGSGTRLTVV.

CDR3 nucleotides: TGTGCCACCAGTGATCCTGGCGGGGGTGTACCCTTCGACACAGATACGCAGTATTTT. Translated, it gives CATSDPGGGVPFDTDTQYF. The rearrangement uses TRBV24-1 and TRBJ2-3; 7 bases are shared with TRBD2. V was pared by 3 bases and J by 2 bases, with 16 bases of the junction left unmatched. The germline gives CDR1 KGHDR, CDR2 SFDVKD. This CDR3 spans 19 amino acids.

The J gene is TRBJ2-3, the V gene TRBV7-6; 8 nucleotides agree with TRBD2. Germline trimming cut 5 bases from V and 5 bases from J; bases unmatched to any gene: 12. Germline CDR1 SGHVS, CDR2 FNYEAQ. CDR3 length equals 16 residues. CDR3 protein: CASSTPGGGWVDTQYF. CDR3 DNA: TGTGCCAGCAGCACTCCTGGCGGGGGGTGGGTAGATACGCAGTATTTT.

This clone appeared once. This sequence joins TRBV5-1 and TRBJ1-6; a weak D match, TRBD1 (6 bases). This CDR3 contains 15 residues. Looked up from germline, CDR1 is SGHRS and CDR2 is YFSETQ. V was clipped by 2 bases and J by 7 bases, with 13 bases between them. The CDR3 sequence is CASSFGGKDNSPLHF. The CDR3 DNA is TGCGCCAGCAGCTTCGGGGGCAAGGACAATTCACCCCTCCACTTT.

The V and J genes are TRBV12-2 and TRBJ2-7; the DNA was not compared with TRBD2, the D call given in the table. TRBV12-2 is a known pseudogene. The CDR3 covers 14 residues. CDR3 region: CASRLADWSYEQYF. The CDR3 DNA follows: TGTGCAAGTCGCTTAGCCGACTGGTCCTACGAGCAGTACTTC.

The chain carries TRBV28 and TRBJ1-1, with D uncertain. Deletions cut 3 bases from V and 1 base from J, with 6 bases between. This CDR3 has 13 residues. Per the germline V gene, CDR1 is MDHEN and CDR2 is SYDVKM. CDR3 residues: CASSLAGNTEAFF. CDR3 bases: TGTGCCAGCAGTTTGGCGGGGAACACTGAAGCTTTCTTT.